This T cell receptor (beta chain) was observed in a study of OX40 agonist ivuxolimab in advanced cancers. Clones were read by immunoSEQ multiplex PCR, and TCRdb kept only the in-frame ones, dropping some. The table records approximately 58,000 clones, 70% to 90% of them present only once. The germline V gene encodes CDR1 SEHNR and CDR2 FQNEAQ (reference sequence). This CDR3 contains 14 residues. V shed 6 bases and J 8 bases; nucleotides not matched to a gene: 7. The sequences come from CD4+ or CD8+ T cells sorted from blood, collected in a trial of the OX40 agonist ivuxolimab. V gene TRBV7-9 combines with J gene TRBJ1-4; TRBD1 matches 9 bases. The TCR was taken from an adult with an advanced solid tumor such as melanoma, head and neck, liver or kidney cancer. The CDR3 protein is CASRRTGAGEKLFF. The CDR3, as DNA: TGTGCCAGCAGGCGGACAGGGGCGGGAGAAAAACTGTTTTTT. Full variable domain (missing parts from reference TRBV7-9 and TRBJ1-4): DTGVSQNPRHKITKRGQNVTFRCDPISEHNRLYWYRQTLGQGPEFLTYFQNEAQLEKSRLLSDRFSAERPKGSFSTLEIQRTEQGDSAMYLCASRRTGAGEKLFFGSGTQLSVL.